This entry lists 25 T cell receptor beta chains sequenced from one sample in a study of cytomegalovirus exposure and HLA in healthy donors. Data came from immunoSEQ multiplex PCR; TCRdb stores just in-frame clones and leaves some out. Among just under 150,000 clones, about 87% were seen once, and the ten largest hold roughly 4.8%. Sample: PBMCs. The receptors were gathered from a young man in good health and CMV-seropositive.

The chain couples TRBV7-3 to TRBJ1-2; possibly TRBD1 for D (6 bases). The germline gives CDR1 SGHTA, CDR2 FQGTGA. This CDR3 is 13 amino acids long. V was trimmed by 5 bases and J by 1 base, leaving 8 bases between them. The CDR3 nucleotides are TGTGCCAGCAGCCCGGACAGTAACTATGGCTACACCTTC. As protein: CASSPDSNYGYTF.

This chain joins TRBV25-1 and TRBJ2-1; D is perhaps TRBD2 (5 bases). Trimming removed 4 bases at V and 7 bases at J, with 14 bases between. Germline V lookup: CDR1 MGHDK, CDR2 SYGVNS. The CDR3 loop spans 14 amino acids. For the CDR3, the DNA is TGTGCCAGCAGTGTCCTTGAGGGTAGGAATGAGCAGTTCTTC. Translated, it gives CASSVLEGRNEQFF.

The CDR3, as DNA: TGTGCCAGCAGCCAAGGATTAGCGGGGTATGACTATGGCTACACCTTC. Protein product: CASSQGLAGYDYGYTF. The gene calls are TRBV14 and TRBJ1-2; D is undetermined. Germline V gene lookup returns CDR1 SGHDN and CDR2 FVKESK. The CDR3 sequence is 16 residues long. Between the trimmed V and J ends, which lost 1 base and 3 bases, there was a span of 15 bases.

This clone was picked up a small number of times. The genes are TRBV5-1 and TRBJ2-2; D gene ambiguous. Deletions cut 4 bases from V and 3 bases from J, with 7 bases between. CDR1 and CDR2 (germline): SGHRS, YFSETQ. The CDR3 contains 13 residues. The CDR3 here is CASSPLDTGELFF. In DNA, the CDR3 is TGCGCCAGCAGCCCACTGGACACCGGGGAGCTGTTTTTT.

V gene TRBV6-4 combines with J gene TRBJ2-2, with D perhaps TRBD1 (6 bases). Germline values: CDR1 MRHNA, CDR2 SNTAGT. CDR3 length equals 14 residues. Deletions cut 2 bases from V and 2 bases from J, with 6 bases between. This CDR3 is CASSDGTNTGELFF. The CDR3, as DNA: TGTGCCAGCAGTGACGGGACAAACACCGGGGAGCTGTTTTTT.

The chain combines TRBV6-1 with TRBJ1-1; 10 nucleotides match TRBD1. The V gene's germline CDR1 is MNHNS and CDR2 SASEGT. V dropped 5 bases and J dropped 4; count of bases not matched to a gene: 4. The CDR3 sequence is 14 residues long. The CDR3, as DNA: TGTGCCAGCAGTTGGACAGGGGGAGCCACTGAAGCTTTCTTT. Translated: CASSWTGGATEAFF.

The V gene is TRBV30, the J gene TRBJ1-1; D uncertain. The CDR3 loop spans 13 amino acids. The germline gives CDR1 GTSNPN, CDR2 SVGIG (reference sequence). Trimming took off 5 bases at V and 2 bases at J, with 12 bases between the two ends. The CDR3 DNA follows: TGTGCCTGGGGGCTTTACTCAAACACTGAAGCTTTCTTT. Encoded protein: CAWGLYSNTEAFF.

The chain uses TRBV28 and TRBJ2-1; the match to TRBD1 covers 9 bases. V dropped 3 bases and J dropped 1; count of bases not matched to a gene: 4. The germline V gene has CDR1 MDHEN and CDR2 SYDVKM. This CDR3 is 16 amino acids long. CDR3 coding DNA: TGTGCCAGCAGTTTTTCCGGGACAGGGTCCTACAATGAGCAGTTCTTC. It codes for CASSFSGTGSYNEQFF. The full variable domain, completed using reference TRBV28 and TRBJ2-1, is DVKVTQSSRYLVKRTGEKVFLECVQDMDHENMFWYRQDPGLGLRLIYFSYDVKMKEKGDIPEGYSVSREKKERFSLILESASTNQTSMYLCASSFSGTGSYNEQFFGPGTRLTVL.

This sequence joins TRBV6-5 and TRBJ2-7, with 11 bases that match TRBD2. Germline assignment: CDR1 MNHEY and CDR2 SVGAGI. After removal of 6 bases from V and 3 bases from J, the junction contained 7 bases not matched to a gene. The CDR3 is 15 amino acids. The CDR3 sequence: CASSGLAGGHYEQYF. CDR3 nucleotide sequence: TGTGCCAGCAGCGGCCTAGCGGGAGGCCACTACGAGCAGTACTTC.

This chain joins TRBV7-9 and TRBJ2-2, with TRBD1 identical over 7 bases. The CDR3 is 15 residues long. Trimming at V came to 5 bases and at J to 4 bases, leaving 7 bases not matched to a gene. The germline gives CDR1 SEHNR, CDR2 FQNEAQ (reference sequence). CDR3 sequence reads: CASSPRQGSTGELFF. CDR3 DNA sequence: TGTGCCAGCAGCCCCCGACAGGGCAGCACCGGGGAGCTGTTTTTT.

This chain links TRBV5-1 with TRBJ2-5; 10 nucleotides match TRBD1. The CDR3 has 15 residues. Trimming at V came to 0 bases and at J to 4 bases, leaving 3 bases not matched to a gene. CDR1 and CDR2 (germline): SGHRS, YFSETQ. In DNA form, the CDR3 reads TGCGCCAGCAGCTTGGCGAGGACAGGGGGAGAGACCCAGTACTTC. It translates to CASSLARTGGETQYF.

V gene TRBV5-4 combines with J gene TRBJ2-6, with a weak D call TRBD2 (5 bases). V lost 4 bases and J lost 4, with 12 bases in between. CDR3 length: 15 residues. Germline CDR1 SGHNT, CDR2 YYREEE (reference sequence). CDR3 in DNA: TGTGCCAGCAGCCCGAGGGTAGCCGGGGCCAACGTCCTGACTTTC. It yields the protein CASSPRVAGANVLTF.

CDR3 in amino acids: CASSFTPDRDTEAFF. The CDR3 coding sequence is TGCGCCAGCAGCTTTACCCCGGACAGGGACACTGAAGCTTTCTTT. This chain uses TRBV5-1 with TRBJ1-1; TRBD1 matches 8 bases. Trimming took 2 bases from V and 3 from J; bases not matched to a gene: 6. The CDR3 has 15 amino acids. Per the germline V gene, CDR1 is SGHRS and CDR2 is YFSETQ.

DNA for the CDR3: TGCGCCAGCAGCCAGTTACCTTTGACTGTCTCTGGAAACACCATATATTTT. Encoded protein: CASSQLPLTVSGNTIYF. V is TRBV5-1 and J is TRBJ1-3; D unclear. Trimming cost V 4 bases and J 0 bases, with 17 bases left between them. The germline gives CDR1 SGHRS, CDR2 YFSETQ. This CDR3 spans 17 amino acids.

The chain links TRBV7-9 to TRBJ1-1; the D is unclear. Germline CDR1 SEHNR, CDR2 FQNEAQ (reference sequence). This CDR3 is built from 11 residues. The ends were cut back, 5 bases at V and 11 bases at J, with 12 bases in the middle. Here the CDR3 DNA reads TGTGCCAGCAGCCCGAGGGCCTGGGCTTTCTTT. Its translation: CASSPRAWAFF.

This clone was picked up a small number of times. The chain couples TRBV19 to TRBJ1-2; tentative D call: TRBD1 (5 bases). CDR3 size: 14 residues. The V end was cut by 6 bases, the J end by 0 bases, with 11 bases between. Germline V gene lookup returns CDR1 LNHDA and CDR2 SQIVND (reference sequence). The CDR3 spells CASSFDRTNYGYTF. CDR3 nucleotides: TGTGCCAGTAGCTTTGACAGAACTAACTATGGCTACACCTTC.

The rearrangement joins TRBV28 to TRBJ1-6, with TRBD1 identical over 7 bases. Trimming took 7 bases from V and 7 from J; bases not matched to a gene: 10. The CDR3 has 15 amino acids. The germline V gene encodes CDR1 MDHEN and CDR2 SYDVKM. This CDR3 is CASTLGGGRNSPLHF. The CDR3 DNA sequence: TGTGCCAGCACCCTAGGAGGGGGCCGGAATTCACCCCTCCACTTT.

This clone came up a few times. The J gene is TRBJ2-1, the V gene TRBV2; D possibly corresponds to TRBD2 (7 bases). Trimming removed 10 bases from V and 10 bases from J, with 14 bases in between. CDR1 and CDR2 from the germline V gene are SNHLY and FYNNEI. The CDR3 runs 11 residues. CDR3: CATRGGAEQFF. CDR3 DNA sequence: TGTGCCACCAGGGGAGGGGCGGAGCAGTTCTTC.

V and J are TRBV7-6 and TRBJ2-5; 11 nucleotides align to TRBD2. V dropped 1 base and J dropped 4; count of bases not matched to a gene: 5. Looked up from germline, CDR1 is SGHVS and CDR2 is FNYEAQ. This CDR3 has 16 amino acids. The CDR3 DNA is TGTGCCAGCAGCTTAGTTACTAGCGGGGGCGGAGAGACCCAGTACTTC. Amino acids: CASSLVTSGGGETQYF.

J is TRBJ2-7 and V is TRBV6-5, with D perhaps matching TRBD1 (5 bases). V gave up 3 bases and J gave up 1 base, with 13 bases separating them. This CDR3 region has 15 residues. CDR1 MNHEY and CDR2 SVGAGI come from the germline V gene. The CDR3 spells CASSYLGQQSYEQYF. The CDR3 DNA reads TGTGCCAGCAGTTATTTAGGACAACAGTCCTACGAGCAGTACTTC.

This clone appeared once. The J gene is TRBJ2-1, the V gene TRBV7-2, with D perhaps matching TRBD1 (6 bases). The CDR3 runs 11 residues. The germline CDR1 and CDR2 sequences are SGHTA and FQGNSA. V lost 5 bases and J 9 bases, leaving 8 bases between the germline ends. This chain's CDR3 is CASSRGGEQFF. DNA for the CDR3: TGTGCCAGCAGCAGAGGGGGTGAGCAGTTCTTC.

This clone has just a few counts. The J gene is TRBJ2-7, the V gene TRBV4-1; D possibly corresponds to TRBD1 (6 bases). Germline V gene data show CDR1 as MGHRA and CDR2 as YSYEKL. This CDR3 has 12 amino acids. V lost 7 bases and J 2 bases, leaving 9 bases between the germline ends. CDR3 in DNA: TGCGCCAGCACCGACAGGACCTACGAGCAGTACTTC. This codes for CASTDRTYEQYF.

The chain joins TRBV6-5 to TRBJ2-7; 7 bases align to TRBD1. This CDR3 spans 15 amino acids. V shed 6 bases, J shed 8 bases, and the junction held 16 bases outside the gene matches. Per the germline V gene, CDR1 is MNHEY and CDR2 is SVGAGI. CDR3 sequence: CASSPIRDRGTQQYF. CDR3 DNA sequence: TGTGCCAGCAGCCCCATTAGGGACAGAGGTACGCAGCAGTACTTC.

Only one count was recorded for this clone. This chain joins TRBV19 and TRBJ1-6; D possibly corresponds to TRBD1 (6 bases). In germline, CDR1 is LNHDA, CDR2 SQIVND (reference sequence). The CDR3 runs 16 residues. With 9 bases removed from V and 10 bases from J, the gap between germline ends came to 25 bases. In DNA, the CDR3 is TGTGCCAGATCTCCTAAGCCGGGACAACGAGAATCACCCCTCCACTTT. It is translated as CARSPKPGQRESPLHF.

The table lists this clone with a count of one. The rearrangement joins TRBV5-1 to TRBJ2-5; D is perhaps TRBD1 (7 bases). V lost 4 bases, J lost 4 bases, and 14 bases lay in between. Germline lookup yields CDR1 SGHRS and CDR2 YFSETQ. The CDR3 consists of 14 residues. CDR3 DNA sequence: TGCGCCAGCAGCGCGGGACAGCCCATAGAGACCCAGTACTTC. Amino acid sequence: CASSAGQPIETQYF.